What follows are 24 T cell receptor beta chains derived from one specimen sequenced in a study of control samples from healthy donors and cancer patients. Clones were sequenced by immunoSEQ multiplex PCR, and TCRdb holds only the in-frame ones, with some missing. The sample lists approximately 94,000 clones, 84% seen once, with about 35% in the top ten. The sequencing sample was made of PBMCs. Receptor source: a man between 65 and 85 years old with lung cancer.

This rearrangement joins TRBV10-2 to TRBJ1-1; perhaps TRBD1 as D (6 bases). The CDR3 runs to 14 residues. The germline V gene encodes CDR1 WSHSY and CDR2 SAAADI. Trimming pared 6 bases from V and 2 bases from J, leaving 13 bases between. The CDR3 DNA sequence: TGCGCCAGCAGGGTTGGACAGAGTAACACTGAAGCTTTCTTT. Its protein product is CASRVGQSNTEAFF.

The chain employs TRBV25-1 and TRBJ1-5; D ambiguous. The CDR3 runs to 13 residues. Germline CDR1 MGHDK, CDR2 SYGVNS. V lost 5 bases and J lost 6, with 11 bases in between. CDR3 sequence (DNA): TGTGCCAGCAGTCCCCGTTTTGGTCAGCCCCAGCATTTT. Translated, it gives CASSPRFGQPQHF. Filled out from reference TRBV25-1 and TRBJ1-5, the complete variable domain reads EADIYQTPRYLVIGTGKKITLECSQTMGHDKMYWYQQDPGMELHLIHYSYGVNSTEKGDLSSESTVSRIRTEHFPLTLESARPSHTSQYLCASSPRFGQPQHFGDGTRLSIL.

CDR3 in amino acids: CASSERELGAEQYF. The CDR3 DNA reads as TGTGCCAGCAGTGAAAGAGAACTGGGAGCGGAGCAGTACTTC. The chain carries TRBV25-1 and TRBJ2-7; tentatively, D is TRBD2 (5 bases). V was shortened by 2 bases and J by 7 bases, with 15 bases between the two germline ends. Germline CDR1 and CDR2: MGHDK and SYGVNS. CDR3 length equals 14 residues.

V gene TRBV5-4 combines with J gene TRBJ2-3; D call uncertain. V was pared by 4 bases and J by 2 bases, with 8 bases between. From germline, CDR1 is SGHNT and CDR2 YYREEE (reference sequence). This CDR3 spans 13 amino acids. CDR3 sequence: CASSQSATDTQYF. The CDR3 DNA reads TGTGCCAGCAGCCAGTCCGCCACAGATACGCAGTATTTT. Supplemented by reference TRBV5-4 and TRBJ2-3, the full variable domain reads ETGVTQSPTHLIKTRGQQVTLRCSSQSGHNTVSWYQQALGQGPQFIFQYYREEENGRGNFPPRFSGLQFPNYSSELNVNALELDDSALYLCASSQSATDTQYFGPGTRLTVL.

The chain joins TRBV24-1 to TRBJ2-1, with D uncertain. Trimming took off 2 bases at V and 3 bases at J, with 10 bases between the two ends. The length of the CDR3 is 15 residues. Germline V gene lookup returns CDR1 KGHDR and CDR2 SFDVKD. The CDR3 DNA is TGTGCCACCAGTGATTCTCTGGGTAACTACAATGAGCAGTTCTTC. It encodes CATSDSLGNYNEQFF.

This CDR3 reads CAWSVGQGGQPQHF. Written as DNA, the CDR3 is TGTGCCTGGAGTGTGGGACAGGGTGGTCAGCCCCAGCATTTT. The chain links TRBV30 to TRBJ1-5; 9 bases align to TRBD1. The V gene end was trimmed by 0 bases and the J gene end by 6 bases; junction bases not matched to a gene: 3. CDR1 and CDR2 (germline): GTSNPN, SVGIG (reference sequence). The CDR3 spans 14 residues.

The V gene is TRBV5-1, the J gene TRBJ1-2; 10 bases line up with TRBD1. V was pared by 3 bases and J by 6 bases, with 8 bases of the junction left unmatched. The germline V gene has CDR1 SGHRS and CDR2 YFSETQ. The CDR3 length is 15 residues. The CDR3 DNA is TGCGCCAGCAGCTCGTCGACAGGGGGCATCCATGGCTACACCTTC. This gives the protein CASSSSTGGIHGYTF. The whole variable domain, filled in from reference TRBV5-1 and TRBJ1-2, reads KAGVTQTPRYLIKTRGQQVTLSCSPISGHRSVSWYQQTPGQGLQFLFEYFSETQRNKGNFPGRFSGRQFSNSRSEMNVSTLELGDSALYLCASSSSTGGIHGYTFGSGTRLTVV.

This clone was observed once. V gene TRBV4-2 combines with J gene TRBJ2-2; 10 positions agree with TRBD2. V dropped 0 bases and J dropped 6; count of bases not matched to a gene: 10. Germline values: CDR1 LGHNA, CDR2 YNFKEQ. This CDR3 spans 18 amino acids. The CDR3 region is CASSQDTLAGVISGELFF. CDR3 sequence (DNA): TGTGCCAGCAGCCAAGATACCCTAGCGGGGGTTATATCCGGGGAGCTGTTTTTT.

This clone was detected once. The genes are TRBV30 and TRBJ2-1; tentative D call: TRBD1 (5 bases). CDR1 and CDR2 from the germline V gene are GTSNPN and SVGIG (reference sequence). The CDR3 is made up of 16 amino acids. The V end was cut by 2 bases, the J end by 4 bases, with 18 bases between. The CDR3 reads CAWSSRTIRVYNEQFF. The CDR3 region has the DNA TGTGCCTGGAGTTCGCGGACAATACGGGTTTACAATGAGCAGTTCTTC.

The J gene is TRBJ1-1, the V gene TRBV30; D unresolved. V lost 4 bases and J lost 0, with 12 bases in between. This CDR3 comprises 14 residues. CDR1 and CDR2 from the germline V gene are GTSNPN and SVGIG (reference sequence). The CDR3 reads CAWTRAPMNTEAFF. DNA for the CDR3: TGTGCCTGGACGAGGGCGCCTATGAACACTGAAGCTTTCTTT. The variable domain in full, completed from reference TRBV30 and TRBJ1-1, reads SQTIHQWPATLVQPVGSPLSLECTVEGTSNPNLYWYRQAAGRGLQLLFYSVGIGQISSEVPQNLSASRPQDRQFILSSKKLLLSDSGFYLCAWTRAPMNTEAFFGQGTRLTVV.

Here the CDR3 reads CASSPGTGNNEQFF. For the CDR3, the DNA is TGTGCCAGCTCACCCGGGACAGGGAACAATGAGCAGTTCTTC. The rearrangement uses TRBV18 and TRBJ2-1, with 9 bases matching TRBD1. This CDR3 comprises 14 residues. Germline V CDR1 and CDR2: KGHSH, LQKENI. V dropped 3 bases and J dropped 5; count of bases not matched to a gene: 2.

The gene calls are TRBV6-5 and TRBJ2-1, with TRBD1 matching 11 bases. Germline CDR1 reads MNHEY; CDR2 reads SVGAGI. This CDR3 is built from 15 residues. V was clipped by 6 bases and J by 5 bases; unmatched bases: 6. CDR3 residues: CASRRTGGRDNEQFF. CDR3 DNA: TGTGCCAGCAGGAGGACAGGGGGCCGGGACAATGAGCAGTTCTTC.

This clone occurred many times. This chain joins TRBV7-3 and TRBJ1-3, with D uncertain. Deletions cut 5 bases from V and 3 bases from J, with 14 bases between. The CDR3 covers 15 residues. Germline CDR1 and CDR2: SGHTA and FQGTGA. CDR3 sequence reads: CASSQPSPGGNTIYF. CDR3 DNA: TGTGCCAGCAGCCAACCATCCCCAGGTGGAAACACCATATATTTT.

This clone occurred once. The chain is built from TRBV6-2 or TRBV6-3 and TRBJ2-1; D remains ambiguous. With 0 bases removed from V and 0 bases from J, the gap between germline ends came to 3 bases. Germline values: CDR1 MNHEY, CDR2 SVGEGT. CDR3 length: 14 amino acids. The CDR3 DNA reads TGTGCCAGCAGTTACTCAGACTCCTACAATGAGCAGTTCTTC. This encodes CASSYSDSYNEQFF.

As regards this clone: The junction departs from the called germline gene at one end, perhaps through a read error. The chain has TRBV2 and TRBJ2-7; no reliable D call. The CDR3 runs 11 residues. Looked up from germline, CDR1 is SNHLY and CDR2 is FYNNEI. CDR3 sequence (DNA): TGTGCCAGCAGTGAAGCTCTCAGCCTAAGTTTC. This translates into CASSEALSLSF. The full variable domain, with the rest looked up from reference TRBV2 and TRBJ2-7, is EPEVTQTPSHQVTQMGQEVILRCVPISNHLYFYWYRQILGQKVEFLVSFYNNEISEKSEIFDDQFSVERPDGSNFTLKIRSTKLEDSAMYFCASSEALSLSFGPGTRLTVT.

This clone occurred a few times. The genes are TRBV27 and TRBJ1-6; D perhaps matches TRBD1 (5 bases). Trimming pared 1 base from V and 8 bases from J, leaving 15 bases between. The CDR3 is 16 residues long. Germline CDR1 MNHEY, CDR2 SMNVEV (reference sequence). DNA for the CDR3: TGTGCCAGCAGTTTATTGGCAGTGGGAGGGGATTCACCCCTCCACTTT. The encoded protein is CASSLLAVGGDSPLHF.

The chain links TRBV12-3 or TRBV12-4 to TRBJ1-1, with D possibly TRBD1 on 6 matching bases. The CDR3 is 13 residues long. V gave up 5 bases and J gave up 5 bases, with 12 bases separating them. The chain's CDR3 is CASSELRGTEAFF. DNA of the CDR3: TGTGCCAGCAGTGAACTCAGGGGAACTGAAGCTTTCTTT.

The rearrangement joins TRBV6-5 to TRBJ1-1; weak D call: TRBD1 (5 bases). This CDR3 has 15 amino acids. Germline CDR1 is MNHEY and CDR2 is SVGAGI. V was clipped by 0 bases and J by 5 bases, with 13 bases between them. This CDR3 is CASSYSNRGRTEAFF. DNA for the CDR3: TGTGCCAGCAGTTACTCGAACCGGGGACGGACTGAAGCTTTCTTT.

V usage is TRBV11-2 and J usage is TRBJ2-7, with a tentative D call TRBD2 (5 bases). Trimming cost V 5 bases and J 3 bases, with 14 bases left between them. The germline CDR1 and CDR2 sequences are SGHAT and FQNNGV. The CDR3 contains 14 residues. CDR3 DNA sequence: TGTGCCAGCAGCCCCAGGAACGGACTCTACGAGCAGTACTTC. This codes for CASSPRNGLYEQYF.

V gene TRBV7-9 combines with J gene TRBJ1-1, with no clear D. CDR3 length: 12 amino acids. V lost 0 bases to trimming and J lost 8 bases, with 7 bases between them. In germline, CDR1 is SEHNR, CDR2 FQNEAQ (reference sequence). The CDR3 loop is CASSLALGEAFF. Here the CDR3 DNA reads TGTGCCAGCAGCTTAGCGCTGGGGGAAGCTTTCTTT.

V is TRBV5-4 and J is TRBJ2-3, with 10 bases aligning to TRBD2. J gave up 2 bases and V 1 base, and 4 bases lay outside the gene matches. CDR3 length: 16 residues. Germline V gene lookup returns CDR1 SGHNT and CDR2 YYREEE (reference sequence). Written as DNA, the CDR3 is TGTGCCAGCAGCTTGCGTCTAGCGGGGGTCACAGATACGCAGTATTTT. Amino acid sequence: CASSLRLAGVTDTQYF.

In this sample, this clone turned up a few times. This sequence joins TRBV3-1 (or the pseudogene TRBV3-2) and TRBJ2-7; no clear D gene. The germline V gene encodes CDR1 LGHDT and CDR2 YNNKEL (reference sequence). V was shortened by 2 bases and J by 6 bases, with 5 bases between the two germline ends. The CDR3 loop spans 11 amino acids. The CDR3 DNA follows: TGTGCCAGCAGCCAACAATCCGAGCAGTACTTC. Protein sequence: CASSQQSEQYF.

This clone was picked up a small number of times. The chain is built from TRBV11-2 and TRBJ1-4; TRBD1 matches at 7 bases. V lost 6 bases and J lost 8; bases outside the gene matches: 3. The CDR3 is 12 residues long. Germline V gives CDR1 SGHAT, CDR2 FQNNGV. CDR3: CASSSDREKLFF. DNA of the CDR3: TGTGCCAGCAGTTCGGACAGGGAAAAACTGTTTTTT.

Notes on this clone: Other DNA sequences in this specimen translate into the identical CDR3. The chain links TRBV28 to TRBJ1-4, with 9 bases matching TRBD1. CDR1 is MDHEN, CDR2 SYDVKM, per germline. CDR3 length: 14 amino acids. The junction had 1 base not matched to a gene; V was cut back by 4 bases and J by 4 bases. The CDR3 DNA sequence: TGTGCCAGCAGTTCGACAGGGGGTAATGAAAAACTGTTTTTT. Its translation is CASSSTGGNEKLFF.